The clone carrying this T cell receptor (beta chain) occurred a few times. The data are from a study of cytomegalovirus exposure and HLA in healthy donors. 60 Vbeta and 13 Jbeta primers were used in PCR. TCRdb's copy holds only in-frame clones and misses some; the assay was immunoSEQ multiplex PCR. The sample contains more than 140,000 clones, around 79% of which appear only once. This CDR3 is built from 17 residues. Germline assignment: CDR1 SGHDT and CDR2 YYEEEE. V dropped 2 bases and J dropped 3; count of bases not matched to a gene: 9. The sample was PBMCs. The TCR sequence derives from a young man in good health and CMV-seropositive. This rearrangement joins TRBV5-6 to TRBJ2-1; 9 bases fit TRBD2. In DNA form, the CDR3 reads TGTGCCAGCAGCTTCACGGCGGGAGGGCCGAGCTACAATGAGCAGTTCTTC. Protein: CASSFTAGGPSYNEQFF.